The present entry profiles one T cell receptor beta chain with its context. The antigen is undetermined. The data stem from a study of cytomegalovirus exposure and HLA in healthy donors. The PCR contained 60 Vbeta and 13 Jbeta primers. The table came from immunoSEQ multiplex PCR; TCRdb's copy has only in-frame clones and leaves some out. The repertoire has over 100,000 clones, roughly 79% of them found once; the top ten carry about 2%. The study, taken as a whole, reports: Available immune exposure information covered CMV serostatus only.

The germline V gene encodes CDR1 MNHNS and CDR2 SASEGT. The length of the CDR3 is 14 residues. Deletions cut 3 bases from V and 2 bases from J, with 11 bases between. The sequenced sample was PBMCs. This receptor was obtained from a woman in her thirties in good health and CMV-seronegative. The chain links TRBV6-1 to TRBJ2-7; possibly TRBD1 for D (6 bases). The CDR3 DNA follows: TGTGCCAGCAGTGAGAACAGGGTTACCTACGAGCAGTACTTC. Its translation: CASSENRVTYEQYF.